One and the same sample provided the 21 T cell receptor beta chains below, sequenced in a study of OX40 agonist ivuxolimab in advanced cancers. The table came from immunoSEQ multiplex PCR; TCRdb's copy has only in-frame clones and leaves some out. This table holds 90,000 or so clones, around 87% found once. This material consisted of CD4+ or CD8+ T cells sorted from blood, taken in a trial of the OX40 agonist ivuxolimab. The receptors come from an adult with an advanced solid tumor such as melanoma, head and neck, liver or kidney cancer.

In this sample, this clone turned up a few times. The chain uses TRBV15 and TRBJ1-2; D might be TRBD1 (6 bases). This CDR3 is built from 17 residues. Germline CDR1 is LNHNV and CDR2 is YYDKDF (reference sequence). The V gene lost 1 base and the J gene lost 5 bases, with 20 bases spanning the gap. The CDR3 here is CATSRGGAQGFEYGYTF. For the CDR3, the DNA is TGTGCCACCAGCAGAGGAGGGGCGCAGGGGTTTGAGTATGGCTACACCTTC.

This chain uses TRBV19 with TRBJ2-2; 7 bases are a match to TRBD1. J lost 4 bases, V lost 4 bases, and 9 bases had no gene match. The CDR3 has 16 residues. Per germline, CDR1 LNHDA and CDR2 SQIVND (reference sequence). The CDR3 nucleotides are TGTGCCAGTAGTACCCTGACAGGGTCGGGCACCGGGGAGCTGTTTTTT. Encoded protein: CASSTLTGSGTGELFF.

The chain couples TRBV30 to TRBJ1-1, with 8 bases that match TRBD1. With V trimmed by 4 bases and J by 5 bases, 3 bases remained unmatched. Germline CDR1 reads GTSNPN; CDR2 reads SVGIG (reference sequence). This CDR3 has 12 amino acids. This chain's CDR3 is CAWNQGATEAFF. DNA of the CDR3: TGTGCCTGGAACCAGGGGGCAACTGAAGCTTTCTTT.

This chain connects TRBV9 to TRBJ1-2; D call uncertain. V gave up 4 bases and J gave up 2 bases, with 12 bases separating them. The length of the CDR3 is 14 residues. In germline, CDR1 is SGDLS, CDR2 YYNGEE. The CDR3 is CASSRETGNYGYTF. The CDR3 nucleotides are TGTGCCAGCAGCCGCGAGACGGGGAACTATGGCTACACCTTC.

This chain joins TRBV28 and TRBJ2-1; 11 bases map to TRBD2. The ends lost 6 bases at V and 3 bases at J; junction bases unmatched: 4. CDR1 MDHEN and CDR2 SYDVKM come from the germline V gene. The CDR3 runs 15 residues. The CDR3 bases are TGTGCCAGCAGGTTAGCGGGAGGGGACTACAATGAGCAGTTCTTC. This codes for CASRLAGGDYNEQFF.

The V call is TRBV28, the J call TRBJ2-1; 10 bases map to TRBD2. CDR1 and CDR2 (germline): MDHEN, SYDVKM. The CDR3 has 16 amino acids. V was clipped by 2 bases and J by 3 bases; unmatched bases: 4. The CDR3 DNA follows: TGTGCCAGCAGTTTAATAGCGGGAGGCGACTACAATGAGCAGTTCTTC. It yields the protein CASSLIAGGDYNEQFF.

The chain links TRBV10-1 to TRBJ1-2, with D tentatively TRBD1 (5 bases). Germline lookup yields CDR1 WNHNN and CDR2 SYGVQD (reference sequence). The V end was cut by 0 bases, the J end by 5 bases, with 7 bases between. The CDR3 totals 13 residues. The DNA of the CDR3 is TGCGCCAGCAGTGAGTCGGGGACGTATGGCTACACCTTC. Translation: CASSESGTYGYTF.

The count of this clone is one. This rearrangement joins TRBV11-3 to TRBJ1-1, with unresolved D. In germline, CDR1 is SGHNT, CDR2 YENEEA. This CDR3 contains 13 residues. Between the trimmed V and J ends, which lost 3 bases and 5 bases, there was a span of 10 bases. The CDR3 loop reads CASSFGLETEAFF. Here the CDR3 DNA reads TGTGCCAGCAGCTTTGGGTTAGAGACTGAAGCTTTCTTT.

V gene TRBV7-2 combines with J gene TRBJ1-2; 8 bases are shared with TRBD1. With 1 base clipped from V and 3 bases from J, the junction kept 4 bases outside the gene matches. The CDR3 runs 15 residues. Germline V gene sequence: CDR1 SGHTA, CDR2 FQGNSA. For the CDR3, the DNA is TGTGCCAGCAGCTTAGGGACAGGGTTTGACTATGGCTACACCTTC. Protein sequence: CASSLGTGFDYGYTF.

This sequence joins TRBV9 and TRBJ2-7, with TRBD2 as a possible D gene (5 bases). CDR3 length: 15 amino acids. Germline CDR1 is SGDLS and CDR2 is YYNGEE. V shed 0 bases and J shed 1 base, with 11 bases lying between them. The CDR3 protein is CASSVEVGDSYEQYF. The CDR3 region has the DNA TGTGCCAGCAGCGTAGAGGTCGGGGATTCCTACGAGCAGTACTTC. The full variable domain, in which reference TRBV9 and TRBJ2-7 provide the parts outside the CDR3, is DSGVTQTPKHLITATGQRVTLRCSPRSGDLSVYWYQQSLDQGLQFLIQYYNGEERAKGNILERFSAQQFPDLHSELNLSSLELGDSALYFCASSVEVGDSYEQYFGPGTRLTVT.

This sequence joins TRBV11-3 and TRBJ2-5; 7 nucleotides align to TRBD1. Germline V CDR1 and CDR2: SGHNT, YENEEA. Trimming at V came to 5 bases and at J to 4 bases, leaving 10 bases not matched to a gene. The CDR3 spans 15 residues. The CDR3: CASSPRRQGGETQYF. As DNA, the CDR3 is TGTGCCAGCAGCCCCCGGCGACAGGGCGGAGAGACCCAGTACTTC.

The chain combines TRBV28 with TRBJ2-2; D unresolved. The V gene lost 3 bases and the J gene lost 4 bases, with 3 bases spanning the gap. Per the germline V gene, CDR1 is MDHEN and CDR2 is SYDVKM. This CDR3 has 12 residues. CDR3 sequence (DNA): TGTGCCAGCAGTTTGGTCACCGGGGAGCTGTTTTTT. Protein: CASSLVTGELFF.

The gene calls are TRBV18 and TRBJ2-3, with TRBD2 identical over 9 bases. V was clipped by 5 bases and J by 3 bases; unmatched bases: 3. The CDR3 runs to 14 residues. CDR1 is KGHSH and CDR2 is LQKENI in the germline V gene. The chain's CDR3 is CASSRTSDTDTQYF. In nucleotides, the CDR3 is TGTGCCAGCTCAAGGACTAGCGATACAGATACGCAGTATTTT.

This clone appeared a single time. The chain couples TRBV18 to TRBJ1-3, with D possibly being TRBD1 (6 bases). Germline-derived CDR1 and CDR2 are KGHSH and LQKENI. V shed 3 bases and J shed 0 bases, with 12 bases lying between them. CDR3 size: 16 residues. CDR3: CASSPRQVTSGNTIYF. CDR3 sequence (DNA): TGTGCCAGCTCACCGCGACAGGTTACCTCTGGAAACACCATATATTTT.

The chain joins TRBV10-2 to TRBJ1-1; D is ambiguous. V was pared by 3 bases and J by 1 base, with 9 bases between. The CDR3 has 14 amino acids. The germline CDR1 and CDR2 sequences are WSHSY and SAAADI. The CDR3 loop is CASSEWGWNTEAFF. In DNA, the CDR3 is TGCGCCAGCAGTGAATGGGGTTGGAACACTGAAGCTTTCTTT.

The chain carries TRBV11-3 and TRBJ1-1, with TRBD1 matching 7 bases. J lost 2 bases, V lost 7 bases, and 4 bases had no gene match. The CDR3 covers 13 residues. CDR1 is SGHNT and CDR2 is YENEEA in the germline V gene. The CDR3 DNA reads TGTGCCAGCACCCAGGGGGGTAACACTGAAGCTTTCTTT. As protein: CASTQGGNTEAFF. The full variable domain, in which reference TRBV11-3 and TRBJ1-1 provide the parts outside the CDR3, is EAGVVQSPRYKIIEKKQPVAFWCNPISGHNTLYWYLQNLGQGPELLIRYENEEAVDDSQLPKDRFSAERLKGVDSTLKIQPAELGDSAVYLCASTQGGNTEAFFGQGTRLTVV.

The chain combines TRBV11-3 with TRBJ2-1; 8 bases align to TRBD1. CDR1 and CDR2 (germline): SGHNT, YENEEA. V was clipped by 5 bases and J by 0 bases; unmatched bases: 3. The CDR3 totals 15 residues. The CDR3 spells CASSADRGSYNEQFF. The CDR3 DNA is TGTGCCAGCAGCGCCGACAGGGGCTCCTACAATGAGCAGTTCTTC.

The chain recombines TRBV5-1 with TRBJ1-2, with D hard to call. The CDR3 spans 15 residues. Germline CDR1 is SGHRS and CDR2 is YFSETQ. Trimming cost V 5 bases and J 7 bases, with 21 bases left between them. The CDR3, as DNA: TGCGCCAGCAGACCTAGCCCGACGGAGGCGGGTGGCTACACCTTC. It translates to CASRPSPTEAGGYTF.

V and J are TRBV11-3 and TRBJ2-1, with TRBD2 matching 10 bases. From germline, CDR1 is SGHNT and CDR2 YENEEA. This CDR3 comprises 16 residues. The V segment lost 4 bases and the J segment 2 bases; nucleotides outside the gene matches: 5. The chain's CDR3 is CASSSPTSGPYNEQFF. As DNA, the CDR3 is TGTGCCAGCAGCTCCCCGACTAGCGGGCCCTACAATGAGCAGTTCTTC.

The rearrangement joins TRBV6-1 to TRBJ2-7, with D tentatively TRBD1 or TRBD2 (5 bases each). V was pared by 4 bases and J by 4 bases, with 20 bases between. The CDR3 consists of 16 residues. Germline CDR1 is MNHNS and CDR2 is SASEGT. In DNA, the CDR3 is TGTGCCAGCAGTGCCGTGGGACCACGAACACTGTACGAGCAGTACTTC. It translates to CASSAVGPRTLYEQYF.

The chain recombines TRBV9 with TRBJ2-3; D uncertain. The CDR3 is 12 residues long. Germline CDR1 reads SGDLS; CDR2 reads YYNGEE. V was shortened by 3 bases and J by 6 bases, with 8 bases between the two germline ends. The CDR3 nucleotides read TGTGCCAGCAGCGCTCCTCCGGATACGCAGTATTTT. It specifies CASSAPPDTQYF.